This T cell receptor (beta chain) stems from a study of T-cell memory formation after mild COVID-19. Study-level results: CM and EM subsets held most contracting CD4+ clones; EMRA held CD8+ ones. Memory cells collected pre-infection included some clones that later responded, suggesting cross-reactive memory joined.

Libraries for TCRalpha and TCRbeta carried sample barcodes and unique molecular identifiers via 5'RACE. TCRdb re-called the 5' RACE reads with MiXCR, one entry per CDR3 protein. The data hold approximately 490,000 distinct CDR3 sequences, with just over 20% observed a single time. This clonotype appeared a few times. Its antigen is not known. Germline CDR1 and CDR2: LGHDT and YNNKEL (reference sequence). The germline V and J ends were trimmed by 8 bases and 7 bases, with 11 bases remaining between them. CDR3 length equals 11 residues. Sample: PBMCs or a T cell subset sorted from them (not recorded which). The TCR originated in an adult woman who had mild COVID-19 (a few samples of this study predate the infection). Cell type and time point are not known. V and J are TRBV3-1 and TRBJ2-5, with no clear D. CDR3 sequence (DNA): TGTGCCAGCCTATTGGATACGACCCAGTACTTC. It is translated as CASLLDTTQYF.